Listed here is a single T cell receptor (beta chain). Its matching antigen is unknown. The data are from a study of cytomegalovirus exposure and HLA in healthy donors. The ends lost 5 bases at V and 6 bases at J; junction bases unmatched: 9. CDR3 length: 14 amino acids. Germline CDR1 and CDR2: SEHNR and FQNEAQ (reference sequence). The PCR had 60 Vbeta and 13 Jbeta primers. TCRdb's copy holds only in-frame clones and misses some; the assay was immunoSEQ multiplex PCR. This sample carries under 120,000 clones, with about 0.59% going to the ten biggest clones. Study-wide findings and caveats: Immune exposure information comprised only CMV serostatus. In a later analysis, donors in an Asian-associated ancestry cluster reportedly had fewer N-insertions in productive TCRs than the cohort mean.

This chain joins TRBV7-9 and TRBJ1-2; 7 bases are shared with TRBD1. The specimen was PBMCs. This receptor was taken from a man aged 45-65 years in good health and CMV-seronegative. The CDR3 protein is CASSQQGQMNGYTF. CDR3 DNA: TGTGCCAGCAGCCAACAGGGACAGATGAATGGCTACACCTTC.